Listed below are T cell receptor beta chains from one sample, sequenced in a study of T cells after yellow fever vaccination. TCRdb reprocessed the 5' RACE reads with MiXCR, giving one entry per CDR3 protein. The sample has approximately 340,000 distinct CDR3 sequences; roughly 8.7% are singletons. The sequencing used PBMCs, collected on the day of the first yellow fever vaccination. The receptors stem from a young man who received the YFV17D yellow fever vaccine. The CDR3 runs from the conserved cysteine through the conserved F or W. The order of the fields is J gene, clone size, V gene, D gene, CDR3 length, CDR3 protein, CDR3 DNA. A D gene is named only where the DNA matches it firmly. A clone size is listed for some rows: how often the clone was seen (once, few, many), or a class if it is expanded.

J: TRBJ2-1; size: few; V: TRBV7-2; D: -; length: 15; CDR3: CASSLGYSPYNEQFF; DNA: TGTGCCAGCAGCTTAGGGTACAGCCCCTACAATGAGCAGTTCTTC
J: TRBJ1-5; size: many; V: TRBV2; D: TRBD1; length: 16; CDR3: CASSGRFTGGGQPQHF; DNA: TGTGCCAGCAGTGGTCGATTTACAGGGGGGGGACAGCCCCAGCATTTT
J: TRBJ1-5; size: -; V: TRBV2; D: TRBD1; length: 15; CDR3: CASRQGRAFGQPQHF; DNA: TGTGCCAGCCGACAGGGACGCGCGTTTGGGCAGCCCCAGCATTTT
J: TRBJ1-1; size: -; V: TRBV5-5; D: -; length: 18; CDR3: CASSLGVRRGPMNTEAFF; DNA: TGTGCCAGCAGCTTGGGGGTCAGGCGGGGACCTATGAACACTGAAGCTTTCTTT
J: TRBJ2-2; size: -; V: TRBV4-1; D: TRBD1; length: 19; CDR3: CASSQDRGWGTVNTGELFF; DNA: TGCGCCAGCAGCCAAGATAGGGGTTGGGGGACAGTGAACACCGGGGAGCTGTTTTTT
J: TRBJ2-3; size: many; V: TRBV5-1; D: -; length: 17; CDR3: CASRGATGDRGTDTQYF; DNA: TGCGCCAGCAGGGGAGCCACTGGAGACCGTGGCACAGATACGCAGTATTTT
J: TRBJ2-1; size: few; V: TRBV4-1; D: TRBD2; length: 15; CDR3: CASSRASGEVNEQFF; DNA: TGCGCCAGCAGCCGGGCTAGCGGGGAGGTTAATGAGCAGTTCTTC
J: TRBJ2-3; size: few; V: TRBV2; D: -; length: 17; CDR3: CASSEWRSGELTDTQYF; DNA: TGTGCCAGCAGTGAATGGAGGTCAGGGGAGCTTACAGATACGCAGTATTTT
J: TRBJ1-5; size: few; V: TRBV18; D: -; length: 15; CDR3: CASSQGIGGNQPQHF; DNA: TGTGCCAGCTCACAAGGGATTGGGGGCAATCAGCCCCAGCATTTT
J: TRBJ2-5; size: -; V: TRBV7-9; D: -; length: 18; CDR3: CASSLRGGGPLKQETQYF; DNA: TGTGCCAGCAGCTTAAGGGGGGGGGGCCCTCTCAAACAAGAGACCCAGTACTTC
J: TRBJ2-5; size: many; V: TRBV10-2; D: -; length: 14; CDR3: CASSEGGRGETQYF; DNA: TGCGCCAGCAGTGAAGGAGGGAGAGGAGAGACCCAGTACTTC
J: TRBJ2-1; size: -; V: TRBV6-1; D: TRBD2; length: 14; CDR3: CASRRGVSYNEQFF; DNA: TGTGCCAGCAGACGGGGGGTCTCCTACAATGAGCAGTTCTTC